This T cell receptor (beta chain) was captured by sequencing in a study of T cell responses to AZD1222 COVID-19 vaccine. Notes on the study in general: Repertoire samples came only from after the peak T cell response. Females made up more of the donors, who were largely white British, and clonal diversity may have come out too low.

Second-dose intervals of approximately 4 or approximately 12 weeks were pooled. As regards this clone: Its antigen is not identified.

Per germline, CDR1 SGHVS and CDR2 FNYEAQ. V lost 1 base and J lost 0, with 16 bases in between. This CDR3 is 18 amino acids long. Produced via immunoSEQ multiplex PCR; TCRdb's table is partial and in-frame only. Of approximately 150,000 clones detected, approximately 90% appear once; the ten largest clones hold more than 0.9%. The rearrangement joins TRBV7-6 to TRBJ1-5, with D perhaps TRBD1 (6 bases). The source is an adult who received the AZD1222 COVID-19 vaccine. Sequencing used peripheral blood, obtained 28 days after the second AZD1222 dose. The CDR3 loop is CASSLGDTWGNSNQPQHF. The CDR3 bases are TGTGCCAGCAGCTTAGGGGACACGTGGGGGAATAGCAATCAGCCCCAGCATTTT.